The clone carrying this TCR beta chain was picked up one time. Then a second PCR, running roughly 6 to 11 cycles, was carried out with a sample-barcoded 5' primer and a J-beta primer mix. Every sample gave at least 2.5 million paired-end reads containing CDR3. TCRdb itself ran the 5' RACE reads through MiXCR, one entry per CDR3 protein. The sample lists over 500,000 distinct CDR3 sequences, over 25% occurring once. The data stem from a study of blood T cells in healthy people across ages. Across the study: Roughly one uniquely barcoded beta molecule per two T cells was captured.

Germline CDR1 and CDR2: KGHSH and LQKENI. This CDR3 has 14 residues. With 1 base clipped from V and 11 bases from J, the junction kept 5 bases outside the gene matches. These sequences were also reported in another study, on T cells of mothers and their children. That study adds: The authors identified no persistent microchimeric T cell clones.

Sequencing was carried out using blood. The sequence was collected from a boy aged 2 to 10 in good health. The rearrangement joins TRBV18 to TRBJ2-5; 12 bases agree with TRBD2. The CDR3 DNA sequence: TGTGCCAGCTCACCACGGACTAGCGGGAAGGTGCAGTACTTC. This gives the protein CASSPRTSGKVQYF.